These 7 T cell receptor beta chains were all obtained from the same sample, sequenced in a study of T cells after yellow fever vaccination. TCRdb independently ran MiXCR on the 5' RACE reads; one entry per CDR3 protein. Among a few hundred thousand distinct CDR3 sequences listed, approximately 12% were seen once. Sequences were derived from CD4+ T cells sorted from PBMCs, sampled 15 days after the yellow fever booster vaccination. All receptors come from a young man who received the YFV17D yellow fever vaccine.

The genes are TRBV5-1 and TRBJ2-2; possibly TRBD1 or TRBD2 for D (5 bases each). The CDR3 is 16 residues long. Per germline, CDR1 SGHRS and CDR2 YFSETQ. Trimming took off 5 bases at V and 3 bases at J, with 17 bases between the two ends. The CDR3 reads CASRPLGTVDTGELFF. Written as DNA, the CDR3 is TGCGCCAGCAGGCCCCTCGGGACGGTAGACACCGGGGAGCTGTTTTTT.

This chain links TRBV24-1 with TRBJ2-3, with D perhaps matching TRBD1 (6 bases). Germline V CDR1 and CDR2: KGHDR, SFDVKD. V dropped 4 bases and J dropped 3 bases, with 19 bases sitting between them. The CDR3 has 17 residues. The CDR3 sequence is CATSDPASGQWTDTQYF. DNA for the CDR3: TGTGCCACCAGTGACCCCGCTTCAGGACAGTGGACAGATACGCAGTATTTT.

This clonotype was counted a few times. The rearrangement links TRBV3-1 to TRBJ1-1; D gene unclear. The CDR3 has 15 amino acids. V gave up 2 bases and J gave up 7 bases, with 17 bases separating them. Germline V CDR1 and CDR2: LGHDT, YNNKEL (reference sequence). The CDR3 reads CASSQSLETAGEAFF. The DNA of the CDR3 is TGTGCCAGCAGCCAATCGCTAGAAACAGCCGGTGAAGCTTTCTTT.

This clonotype was observed many times. This rearrangement joins TRBV19 to TRBJ2-3; 10 bases line up with TRBD2. The CDR3 has 16 residues. Germline trimming cut 3 bases from V and 1 base from J; bases unmatched to any gene: 4. Germline CDR1 LNHDA, CDR2 SQIVND (reference sequence). The CDR3 protein is CASSIAGTSGTDTQYF. As DNA, the CDR3 is TGTGCCAGTAGTATTGCCGGGACTAGCGGCACAGATACGCAGTATTTT.

CDR3 DNA sequence: TGTGCCAGCAGCTTTCAGGGGGGCGATCAGCCCCAGCATTTT. This sequence encodes CASSFQGGDQPQHF. The gene calls are TRBV7-8 and TRBJ1-5, with 7 bases aligning to TRBD1. J lost 5 bases, V lost 3 bases, and 4 bases had no gene match. Germline V gene data show CDR1 as SGHVS and CDR2 as FQNEAQ. The CDR3 loop spans 14 amino acids.

V and J are TRBV4-1 and TRBJ1-1; D gene uncertain. This CDR3 has 15 amino acids. Trimming took off 2 bases at V and 0 bases at J, with 10 bases between the two ends. CDR1 is MGHRA, CDR2 YSYEKL, per germline. CDR3 amino acids: CASSQTTQLNTEAFF. The CDR3 coding sequence is TGCGCCAGCAGCCAAACGACACAGCTGAACACTGAAGCTTTCTTT.

The chain has TRBV4-3 and TRBJ2-3, with no clear D. The CDR3 has 13 residues. V gave up 1 base and J gave up 5 bases, with 7 bases separating them. Germline V lookup: CDR1 LGHNA, CDR2 YSLEER. CDR3 in amino acids: CASSQVLGDTQYF. For the CDR3, the DNA is TGCGCCAGCAGCCAAGTACTGGGAGATACGCAGTATTTT.